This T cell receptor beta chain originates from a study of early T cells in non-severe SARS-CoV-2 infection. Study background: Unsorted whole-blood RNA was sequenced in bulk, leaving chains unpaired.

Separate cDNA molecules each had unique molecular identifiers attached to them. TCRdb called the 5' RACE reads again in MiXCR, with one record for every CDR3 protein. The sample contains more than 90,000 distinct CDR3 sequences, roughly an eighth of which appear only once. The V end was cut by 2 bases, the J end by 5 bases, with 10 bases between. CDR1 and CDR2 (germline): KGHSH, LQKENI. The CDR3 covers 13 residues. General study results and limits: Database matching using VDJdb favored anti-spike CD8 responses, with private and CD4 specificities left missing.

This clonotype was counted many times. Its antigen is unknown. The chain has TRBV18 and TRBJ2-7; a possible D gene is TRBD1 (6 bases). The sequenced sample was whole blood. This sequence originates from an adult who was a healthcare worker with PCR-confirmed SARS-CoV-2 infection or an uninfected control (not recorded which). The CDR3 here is CASSPVQGNEQYF. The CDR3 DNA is TGTGCCAGCTCACCAGTACAGGGTAACGAGCAGTACTTC.